This T cell receptor (beta chain) emerged from a study of cytomegalovirus exposure and HLA in healthy donors. V shed 3 bases, J shed 5 bases, and the junction held 5 bases outside the gene matches. This CDR3 region has 13 residues. Germline CDR1 and CDR2: SQVTM and ANQGSEA. The study ran its PCR with 60 Vbeta and 13 Jbeta primers. Using immunoSEQ multiplex PCR, the repertoire was profiled, and TCRdb retains in-frame clones only, with some absent. Of about 100,000 clones in the sample, approximately 85% were seen once. This receptor was taken from a man in his thirties or forties in good health and CMV-seronegative. The chain has TRBV29-1 and TRBJ1-1; TRBD1 agrees at 8 bases. The sample taken for sequencing was PBMCs. The CDR3, as DNA: TGCAGCGTTGACTCCAGGGGGCTGACTGAAGCTTTCTTT. This codes for CSVDSRGLTEAFF.